This T cell receptor beta chain was captured by sequencing in a study of cytomegalovirus exposure and HLA in healthy donors. Study as a whole: Within the Caucasian-associated ancestry cluster were roughly 81% of the 350 to 400 genotyped donors. Findings and caveats of the study: According to an earlier analysis, most TCR beta V segments yielded productive rearrangements about 87% or about 30% of the time. Prediction of most subjects' HLA-A and HLA-B alleles by TCR beta sequences was reportedly accurate.

The CDR3 length is 17 residues. The junction had 10 bases not matched to a gene; V was cut back by 3 bases and J by 5 bases. The germline gives CDR1 SGHTA, CDR2 FQGTGA. It was with 60 Vbeta and 13 Jbeta primers that the PCR ran. TCRdb's table, derived via immunoSEQ multiplex PCR, lists solely in-frame clones and lacks some. The table includes some 110,000 clones, approximately 78% detected once. This clone has a handful of counts. The antigen remains undetermined. V is TRBV7-3 and J is TRBJ1-5; 10 positions match TRBD1. Sample: PBMCs. This clonotype was obtained from a woman under 40 in good health and CMV-seronegative. The CDR3 spells CASSFNYGTGVDQPQHF. DNA for the CDR3: TGTGCCAGCAGCTTTAATTACGGGACAGGGGTAGATCAGCCCCAGCATTTT. Together with reference TRBV7-3 and TRBJ1-5, the CDR3 gives the full variable domain: GAGVSQTPSNKVTEKGKYVELRCDPISGHTALYWYRQSLGQGPEFLIYFQGTGAADDSGLPNDRFFAVRPEGSVSTLKIQRTERGDSAVYLCASSFNYGTGVDQPQHFGDGTRLSIL.